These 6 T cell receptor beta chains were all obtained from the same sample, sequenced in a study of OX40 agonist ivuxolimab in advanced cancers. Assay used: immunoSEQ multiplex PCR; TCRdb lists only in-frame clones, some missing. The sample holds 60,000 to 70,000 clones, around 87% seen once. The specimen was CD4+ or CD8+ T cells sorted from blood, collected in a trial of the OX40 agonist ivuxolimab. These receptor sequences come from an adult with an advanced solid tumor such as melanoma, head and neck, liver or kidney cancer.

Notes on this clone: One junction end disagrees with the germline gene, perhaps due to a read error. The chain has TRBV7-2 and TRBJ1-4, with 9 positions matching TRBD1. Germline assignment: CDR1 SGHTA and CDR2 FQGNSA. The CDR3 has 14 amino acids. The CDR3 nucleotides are TGTGCCAGCAGGTTAGGGACAGGGAGCGAAAAACTGTTTTTT. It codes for CASRLGTGSEKLFF.

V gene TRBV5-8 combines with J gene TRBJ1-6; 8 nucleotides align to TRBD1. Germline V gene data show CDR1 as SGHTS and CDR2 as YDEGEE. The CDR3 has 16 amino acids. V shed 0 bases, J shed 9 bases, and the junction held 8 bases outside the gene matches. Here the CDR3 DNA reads TGTGCCAGCAGCTTGGCCTTCGGGACAGGCTCTTCACCCCTCCACTTT. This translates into CASSLAFGTGSSPLHF.

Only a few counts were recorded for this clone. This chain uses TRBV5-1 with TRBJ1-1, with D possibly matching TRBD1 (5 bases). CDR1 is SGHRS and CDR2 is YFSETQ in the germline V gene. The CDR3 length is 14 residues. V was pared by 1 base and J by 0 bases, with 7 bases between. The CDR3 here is CASSLSGLNTEAFF. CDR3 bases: TGCGCCAGCAGCTTGTCAGGGTTGAACACTGAAGCTTTCTTT.

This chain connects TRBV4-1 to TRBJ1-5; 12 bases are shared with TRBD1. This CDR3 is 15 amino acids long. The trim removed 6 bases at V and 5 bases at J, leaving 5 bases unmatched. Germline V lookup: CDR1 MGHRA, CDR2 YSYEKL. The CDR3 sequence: CASRGTGGADQPQHF. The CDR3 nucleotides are TGCGCCAGCAGGGGGACAGGGGGCGCCGATCAGCCCCAGCATTTT.

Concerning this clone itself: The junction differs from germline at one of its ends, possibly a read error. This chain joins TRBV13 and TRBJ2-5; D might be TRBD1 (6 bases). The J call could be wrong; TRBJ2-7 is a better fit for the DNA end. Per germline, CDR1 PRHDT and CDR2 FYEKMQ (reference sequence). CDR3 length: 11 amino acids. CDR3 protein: CASSLGGEQYF. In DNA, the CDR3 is TGTGCCAGCAGCCTAGGGGGCGAGCAGTACTTC.

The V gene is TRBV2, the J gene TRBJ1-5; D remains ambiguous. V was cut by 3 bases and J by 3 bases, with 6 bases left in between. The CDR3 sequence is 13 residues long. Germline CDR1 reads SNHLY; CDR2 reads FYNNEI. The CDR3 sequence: CASSDGTNQPQHF. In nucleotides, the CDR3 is TGTGCCAGCAGTGACGGCACCAATCAGCCCCAGCATTTT.